These T cell receptor beta chains were read from a single sample in a study of blood T cell repertoires in COVID-19. TCRdb's copy holds only in-frame clones and misses some; the assay was immunoSEQ multiplex PCR. The sample contains 200,000 to 250,000 clones, 83% of which appear only once. Sequencing was carried out using peripheral blood. These receptors came from a human donor in a cohort sampled during active COVID-19. Each CDR3 is given with its conserved first and last residue. D genes are given only for firm matches. Not all rows give a size; the values are once, few, many and, for expanded clones, a class.

d_call j_call v_call clone_size cdr3_aa cdr3_nt
. TRBJ2-3 TRBV7-2 . CASSSTRDNILTDTQYF TGTGCCAGCAGCTCCACCCGGGACAACATCCTCACAGATACGCAGTATTTT
. TRBJ2-1 TRBV9 once CASSVVKEVEQFF TGTGCCAGCAGCGTAGTAAAGGAGGTCGAGCAGTTCTTC
. TRBJ1-3 TRBV6-5 . CATLPGGDSGNTIYF TGTGCCACCCTGCCGGGGGGTGACTCTGGAAACACCATATATTTT
. TRBJ2-2 TRBV7-2 . CASSHRVVTGELFF TGTGCCTCATCCCACCGGGTAGTCACCGGGGAGCTGTTTTTT
. TRBJ1-4 TRBV5-6 . CASSLRGLANEKLFF TGTGCCAGCAGCTTGCGGGGTCTCGCTAATGAAAAACTGTTTTTT
. TRBJ1-2 TRBV3-1/TRBV3-2 . CASSQSDRQIGGYTF TGTGCCAGCAGCCAATCCGACAGGCAGATCGGTGGCTACACCTTC
. TRBJ2-1 TRBV27 once CASTLGGRGDNEQFF TGTGCCAGCACCCTAGGGGGGAGGGGGGACAATGAGCAGTTCTTC
. TRBJ2-1 TRBV4-1 . CASSQAVGSYNEQFF TGCGCCAGCAGCCAGGCGGTAGGCTCCTACAATGAGCAGTTCTTC
TRBD2 TRBJ2-1 TRBV10-3 once CAISPGLALNEQFF TGTGCCATCAGTCCGGGACTAGCCCTCAATGAGCAGTTCTTC
TRBD1 TRBJ2-5 TRBV18 once CASSRTGARIGETQYF TGTGCCAGCTCCCGGACAGGGGCTCGCATCGGGGAGACCCAGTACTTC
. TRBJ1-1 TRBV3-1/TRBV3-2 . CASRLWGGGENTEAFF TGTGCCAGCAGGTTATGGGGGGGTGGTGAGAACACTGAAGCTTTCTTT
TRBD1 TRBJ1-4 TRBV6-5 . CASSRDRGREEKLFF TGTGCCAGCAGTCGGGACAGGGGGCGCGAAGAAAAACTGTTTTTT
. TRBJ1-5 TRBV28 . CASGDQPQHF TGTGCCAGCGGAGATCAGCCCCAGCATTTT
. TRBJ1-1 TRBV19 few CASRAGAFETFF TGTGCCAGTAGGGCGGGGGCGTTCGAAACTTTCTTT
. TRBJ2-3 TRBV7-6 . CASSLLSGTGLPTQDTQYF TGTGCCAGCAGCTTACTTAGCGGGACAGGGCTCCCAACGCAAGATACGCAGTATTTT
. TRBJ1-1 TRBV6-5 . CASRTANTEAFF TGTGCCAGCAGAACTGCAAACACTGAAGCTTTCTTT
. TRBJ2-5 TRBV9 . CASSPGGTLQETQYF TGTGCCAGCAGCCCAGGGGGGACACTCCAAGAGACCCAGTACTTC
TRBD1 TRBJ2-7 TRBV6-5 . CASSPRQGTYEQYF TGTGCCAGCAGCCCGAGACAGGGGACCTACGAGCAGTACTTC
TRBD1 TRBJ2-3 TRBV5-1 . CASSLAGQGIDTQYF TGCGCCAGCAGCTTGGCGGGACAGGGAATCGATACGCAGTATTTT
. TRBJ2-7 TRBV11-2 . CASSSVPGTYEQYF TGTGCCAGCAGCTCCGTTCCGGGGACCTACGAGCAGTACTTC
TRBD2 TRBJ2-5 TRBV25-1 . CASSDGGDLQETQYF TGTGCCAGCAGCGACGGGGGGGACTTACAAGAGACCCAGTACTTC
TRBD2 TRBJ2-1 TRBV11-2 . CASRGVSGSNNEQFF TGTGCCAGCAGGGGGGTTAGCGGGAGTAACAATGAGCAGTTCTTC
. TRBJ1-3 TRBV5-8 . CASSLAPDSAGNTIYF TGTGCCAGCAGCTTGGCTCCCGACAGCGCTGGAAACACCATATATTTT
TRBD1 TRBJ2-2 TRBV10-3 . CASDRGLGTGELFF TGTGCCTCCGACAGGGGGCTAGGCACCGGGGAGCTGTTTTTT
. TRBJ2-3 TRBV6-1 . CASSEMAGPTDTQYF TGTGCCAGCAGTGAAATGGCGGGGCCCACAGATACGCAGTATTTT
TRBD2 TRBJ2-3 TRBV5-6 . CASSFGGAVADTQYF TGTGCCAGCAGCTTCGGGGGGGCCGTGGCAGATACGCAGTATTTT
. TRBJ1-1 TRBV7-9 . CASSAARGFNTEAFF TGTGCCAGCAGCGCCGCTCGGGGGTTTAACACTGAAGCTTTCTTT
. TRBJ2-3 TRBV3-1/TRBV3-2 . CASSPRGDTQYF TGTGCCAGCAGCCCACGGGGGGATACGCAGTATTTT
. TRBJ1-2 TRBV28 many CASSLLRDYGYTF TGTGCCAGCAGTTTACTCAGGGACTATGGCTACACCTTC
TRBD2 TRBJ2-1 TRBV7-2 . CASSFPSGGLNNEQFF TGTGCCAGCAGCTTTCCTAGCGGGGGGCTCAACAATGAGCAGTTCTTC
. TRBJ1-1 TRBV27 . CASSGQSMNTEAFF TGTGCCAGCAGCGGACAGAGCATGAACACTGAAGCTTTCTTT
. TRBJ1-2 TRBV6-5 . CASRADRNTYGYTF TGTGCCAGCAGAGCGGACAGAAACACCTATGGCTACACCTTC
. TRBJ2-4 TRBV2 once CASGQAGIGGIQYF TGTGCCAGCGGGCAAGCGGGAATAGGGGGCATTCAGTACTTC
. TRBJ2-1 TRBV6-4 . CASSAGSANEQFF TGTGCCAGCAGTGCAGGTAGCGCCAATGAGCAGTTCTTC
. TRBJ2-7 TRBV4-2 . CASSLGGGDYEQYF TGTGCCAGCAGCCTGGGAGGGGGGGACTACGAGCAGTACTTC